These 30 T cell receptor beta chains share one sample of origin, sequenced in a study of T-cell reconstitution after alpha-beta-depleted transplantation in children. The TCRbeta library incorporated unique molecular identifiers. TCRdb called the PCR reads again in MiXCR, with one record for every CDR3 protein. The profile shows roughly 100,000 distinct CDR3 sequences, 6.5% to 8.5% of them singletons. The sample here was PBMCs from the stem cell graft donor, taken from the stem cell graft. These TCRs come from a human donor who donated a stem cell graft to a child with congenital amegakaryocytic thrombocytopenia.

This clonotype was seen many times. The chain is built from TRBV2 and TRBJ2-6, with D perhaps given as TRBD1 or TRBD2 (5 bases each). This CDR3 comprises 17 residues. Per the germline V gene, CDR1 is SNHLY and CDR2 is FYNNEI. The V and J ends lost 6 bases and 0 bases respectively, with 15 bases between them. DNA for the CDR3: TGTGCCAGCAGACCGGGACCGCCTGGCTCTGGGGCCAACGTCCTGACTTTC. Translated: CASRPGPPGSGANVLTF.

This clonotype was observed at least ten times. The chain links TRBV5-1 to TRBJ2-5, with D possibly TRBD2 on 6 matching bases. The V gene's germline CDR1 is SGHRS and CDR2 YFSETQ. The length of the CDR3 is 15 residues. Between the trimmed V and J ends, which lost 4 bases and 4 bases, there was a span of 17 bases. The CDR3 sequence is CASSAAGTSRETQYF. The CDR3 DNA follows: TGCGCCAGCAGCGCGGCCGGGACTTCGAGAGAGACCCAGTACTTC.

Ten or more counts support this clonotype. The chain couples TRBV5-1 to TRBJ2-1; 11 positions match TRBD2. This CDR3 has 14 residues. Trimming cost V 4 bases and J 4 bases; bases outside gene matches: 1. Per the germline V gene, CDR1 is SGHRS and CDR2 is YFSETQ. CDR3 DNA: TGCGCCAGCAGCGCTAGCGGGGGGTACAATGAGCAGTTCTTC. Translated: CASSASGGYNEQFF.

This clonotype has a count of ten or more. V usage is TRBV28 and J usage is TRBJ2-3, with TRBD1 matching 10 bases. CDR1 and CDR2 (germline): MDHEN, SYDVKM. Trimming took 10 bases from V and 3 from J; bases not matched to a gene: 22. The CDR3 sequence is 19 residues long. For the CDR3, the DNA is TGTGCCACCCACCACCCCACGGGACAGGGGATGTGGGGAACAGATACGCAGTATTTT. Translating gives CATHHPTGQGMWGTDTQYF.

This clonotype came up many times. The rearrangement uses TRBV4-2 and TRBJ1-6; D remains unclear. Trimming pared 0 bases from V and 9 bases from J, leaving 18 bases between. The germline CDR1 and CDR2 sequences are LGHNA and YNFKEQ. CDR3 length: 17 residues. CDR3 sequence: CASSQDQSGVFVSPLHF. The CDR3 DNA sequence: TGTGCCAGCAGCCAAGACCAATCTGGGGTTTTCGTTTCACCCCTCCACTTT.

This clonotype was observed many times. The genes are TRBV12-3 or TRBV12-4 and TRBJ1-2; 8 bases fit TRBD1. The CDR3 has 15 residues. V trimming: 5 bases; J trimming: 1 base; junction bases outside the gene matches: 6. The CDR3 spells CASSGQGRGNYGYTF. CDR3 coding DNA: TGTGCCAGCAGTGGACAGGGTCGGGGTAACTATGGCTACACCTTC.

This clonotype has a count of ten or more. The chain is built from TRBV5-6 and TRBJ2-3; D is unclear. The CDR3 has 11 residues. CDR1 is SGHDT and CDR2 is YYEEEE in the germline V gene. The V and J ends lost 3 bases and 4 bases respectively, with 3 bases between them. CDR3: CASSSADTQYF. The CDR3 region has the DNA TGTGCCAGCAGCTCGGCAGATACGCAGTATTTT.

Notes on this clonotype: A much larger clone sits a single nucleotide away, making a read error possible. This sequence joins TRBV6-5 and TRBJ2-2; D is undetermined. Germline-derived CDR1 and CDR2 are MNHEY and SVGAGI. CDR3 size: 15 residues. CDR3 nucleotide sequence: TGTGCCGGCAGTTACGAGTCTCCAAACACCGGGGAGCTGTTTTTT. Its translation is CAGSYESPNTGELFF.

This clonotype has a count of ten or more. The chain uses TRBV29-1 and TRBJ1-1, with D hard to call. In germline, CDR1 is SQVTM, CDR2 ANQGSEA. CDR3 length: 14 amino acids. V was shortened by 7 bases and J by 3 bases, with 18 bases between the two germline ends. CDR3 in amino acids: CSAGLLTADTEAFF. In DNA, the CDR3 is TGCAGCGCTGGTCTCCTAACAGCCGACACTGAAGCTTTCTTT.

This clonotype was counted at least ten times. V usage is TRBV20-1 and J usage is TRBJ2-1, with 7 nucleotides matching TRBD2. The V gene end was trimmed by 2 bases and the J gene end by 4 bases; junction bases not matched to a gene: 2. CDR1 is DFQATT and CDR2 is SNEGSKA in the germline V gene (reference sequence). This CDR3 is built from 13 residues. The DNA of the CDR3 is TGCAGTGCTAGATCGGGACTATACAATGAGCAGTTCTTC. It encodes CSARSGLYNEQFF.

Ten or more counts support this clonotype. The chain combines TRBV20-1 with TRBJ1-4, with TRBD1 matching over 9 bases. The ends lost 5 bases at V and 5 bases at J; junction bases unmatched: 6. Per germline, CDR1 DFQATT and CDR2 SNEGSKA (reference sequence). The CDR3 has 14 amino acids. Here the CDR3 reads CSAREGQGNEKLFF. The CDR3 nucleotides read TGCAGTGCTCGGGAGGGACAGGGAAATGAAAAACTGTTTTTT.

This clonotype has at least ten counts. The chain links TRBV5-1 to TRBJ1-1; no clear D. The germline CDR1 and CDR2 sequences are SGHRS and YFSETQ. This CDR3 region has 15 residues. Trimming removed 4 bases from V and 2 bases from J, with 15 bases in between. CDR3 loop: CASSLPKGRNTEAFF. The DNA for the CDR3 is TGCGCCAGCAGCCTCCCTAAGGGAAGAAACACTGAAGCTTTCTTT.

This chain uses TRBV28 with TRBJ1-1; possible D gene TRBD1, 5 bases. V lost 7 bases and J 3 bases, leaving 27 bases between the germline ends. CDR3 length: 18 residues. From germline, CDR1 is MDHEN and CDR2 SYDVKM. For the CDR3, the DNA is TGTGCCAGCAAACGGCTCGGAAACAGGTTCGCTACGGACACTGAAGCTTTCTTT. Its translation: CASKRLGNRFATDTEAFF.

This clonotype occurred many times. V gene TRBV20-1 combines with J gene TRBJ2-1, with 9 bases matching TRBD2. Germline values: CDR1 DFQATT, CDR2 SNEGSKA (reference sequence). The CDR3 extends over 18 amino acids. J gave up 4 bases and V 1 base, and 14 bases lay outside the gene matches. For the CDR3, the DNA is TGCAGTGCTAGAGCATTGAGGCTAGCGGGGTCCCTATACAATGAGCAGTTCTTC. Translation: CSARALRLAGSLYNEQFF.

In this sample, this clonotype turned up many times. The rearrangement joins TRBV9 to TRBJ2-3; the D is unclear. V lost 0 bases and J 1 base, leaving 9 bases between the germline ends. From germline, CDR1 is SGDLS and CDR2 YYNGEE. The length of the CDR3 is 15 residues. The DNA for the CDR3 is TGTGCCAGCAGCGTAGATGGCAGCCGCACAGATACGCAGTATTTT. As protein: CASSVDGSRTDTQYF.

At least ten counts were recorded for this clonotype. The chain combines TRBV20-1 with TRBJ1-6; D call uncertain. V was cut by 2 bases and J by 7 bases, with 6 bases left in between. The CDR3 is 12 amino acids. Germline V lookup: CDR1 DFQATT, CDR2 SNEGSKA (reference sequence). CDR3 in amino acids: CSARSGNSPLHF. CDR3 in DNA: TGCAGTGCTAGATCGGGCAATTCACCCCTCCACTTT.

This chain connects TRBV27 to TRBJ1-5; the D is unclear. The germline V gene has CDR1 MNHEY and CDR2 SMNVEV (reference sequence). V lost 6 bases and J 5 bases, leaving 8 bases between the germline ends. The CDR3 contains 12 residues. CDR3 protein: CASRTGDQPQHF. CDR3 coding DNA: TGTGCCAGCAGGACCGGCGATCAGCCCCAGCATTTT.

This clonotype has ten or more counts. This rearrangement joins TRBV7-6 to TRBJ1-1, with 7 bases aligning to TRBD1. Germline CDR1 is SGHVS and CDR2 is FNYEAQ. There are 14 residues in the CDR3. V lost 2 bases to trimming and J lost 4 bases; unmatched junction nucleotides: 4. The CDR3 DNA reads as TGTGCCAGCAGCTTATCATCAGGGGGCACTGAAGCTTTCTTT. It specifies CASSLSSGGTEAFF.

The table lists this clonotype with a few counts. The chain carries TRBV11-2 and TRBJ2-2; 12 bases map to TRBD2. With V trimmed by 5 bases and J by 7 bases, 17 bases remained unmatched. The CDR3 length is 19 residues. Germline lookup yields CDR1 SGHAT and CDR2 FQNNGV. This chain's CDR3 is CASSPYLTGTSGSGGELFF. The CDR3 nucleotides are TGTGCCAGCAGCCCCTACCTAACGGGGACTAGCGGGTCCGGCGGGGAGCTGTTTTTT.

This clonotype was counted at least ten times. The V and J genes are TRBV20-1 and TRBJ1-2; 9 nucleotides align to TRBD1. J was trimmed by 8 bases and V by 4 bases; bases with no gene match: 2. The germline CDR1 and CDR2 sequences are DFQATT and SNEGSKA (reference sequence). The CDR3 length is 11 residues. The CDR3 reads CSANRGQGYTF. DNA for the CDR3: TGCAGTGCTAACAGGGGGCAGGGCTACACCTTC.

In its sample, this clonotype was seen many times. The V call is TRBV9, the J call TRBJ2-5; TRBD1 agrees at 8 bases. The germline CDR1 and CDR2 sequences are SGDLS and YYNGEE. Trimming cost V 4 bases and J 5 bases; bases outside gene matches: 7. This CDR3 is built from 14 residues. The CDR3 DNA sequence: TGTGCCAGCAGCTCTGGACAGGGCGGGGAGACCCAGTACTTC. Residues: CASSSGQGGETQYF.

V usage is TRBV6-1 and J usage is TRBJ2-7; 8 bases are a match to TRBD2. Germline V gene sequence: CDR1 MNHNS, CDR2 SASEGT. This CDR3 has 13 amino acids. Trimming took 6 bases from V and 2 from J; bases not matched to a gene: 3. CDR3 bases: TGTGCCAGCAGCGACGGGGGGGCCTACGAGCAGTACTTC. It is translated as CASSDGGAYEQYF.

Many counts were recorded for this clonotype. The CDR3 here is CASRAAVETQYF. The CDR3 DNA reads as TGTGCCAGCAGAGCCGCCGTTGAGACCCAGTACTTC. The genes are TRBV7-8 and TRBJ2-5; no clear D gene. The CDR3 totals 12 residues. Per the germline V gene, CDR1 is SGHVS and CDR2 is FQNEAQ. V lost 6 bases, J lost 5 bases, and 10 bases lay in between.

This clonotype came up many times. The chain has TRBV12-3 or TRBV12-4 and TRBJ2-2; 8 bases line up with TRBD1. The CDR3 runs to 14 residues. Trimming cost V 6 bases and J 0 bases; bases outside gene matches: 0. The DNA for the CDR3 is TGTGCCAGCAGGGACAGGGCGAACACCGGGGAGCTGTTTTTT. Encoded protein: CASRDRANTGELFF.

This clonotype was detected ten times or more. The J gene is TRBJ2-2, the V gene TRBV29-1, with D possibly matching TRBD2 (5 bases). The CDR3 covers 13 residues. Germline-derived CDR1 and CDR2 are SQVTM and ANQGSEA. With 6 bases removed from V and 7 bases from J, the gap between germline ends came to 15 bases. For the CDR3, the DNA is TGCAGCGTCGCCTCGGCGGGTCACGGGGAGCTGTTTTTT. Translation gives CSVASAGHGELFF.

This clonotype was picked up many times. The CDR3 region is CASTTAFEREEGYTF. In DNA, the CDR3 is TGTGCCAGCACAACGGCTTTCGAGCGCGAGGAAGGCTACACCTTC. The chain carries TRBV6-1 and TRBJ1-2; D is undetermined. V was pared by 7 bases and J by 8 bases, with 23 bases between. Per the germline V gene, CDR1 is MNHNS and CDR2 is SASEGT. The CDR3 has 15 residues.

This clonotype was counted many times. The genes are TRBV5-1 and TRBJ2-7, with D maybe TRBD1 (7 bases). Trimming pared 0 bases from V and 5 bases from J, leaving 15 bases between. Looked up from germline, CDR1 is SGHRS and CDR2 is YFSETQ. The CDR3 runs to 15 residues. This CDR3 is CASSLEGRGADEQYF. The CDR3 DNA follows: TGCGCCAGCAGCTTGGAGGGCAGGGGGGCAGACGAGCAGTACTTC.

This clonotype was seen many times. This sequence joins TRBV29-1 and TRBJ2-3, with TRBD2 as a possible D gene (5 bases). The CDR3 is 14 amino acids. Germline V gene data show CDR1 as SQVTM and CDR2 as ANQGSEA. V lost 7 bases and J lost 2, with 16 bases in between. For the CDR3, the DNA is TGCAGCGCAGAAGGAGGAAGAGTCACAGATACGCAGTATTTT. Translation: CSAEGGRVTDTQYF.

This clonotype was seen only once. A read error may account for a junction end that differs from germline. The chain links TRBV3-1 to TRBJ2-3, with TRBD2 identical over 10 bases. Germline V gene sequence: CDR1 LGHDT, CDR2 YNNKEL (reference sequence). CDR3 length equals 17 residues. CDR3 DNA: TGTGCCACCAGCCCATCGGGTAGCGGGGGGTACTTGGATACGCAGTATTTT. Translating gives CATSPSGSGGYLDTQYF.

Notes on this clonotype: A much larger clone sits a single nucleotide away, making a read error possible. This rearrangement joins TRBV28 to TRBJ1-2, with D tentatively TRBD1 (6 bases). In germline, CDR1 is MDHEN, CDR2 SYDVKM. The ends were cut back, 11 bases at V and 4 bases at J, with 20 bases in the middle. This CDR3 contains 14 residues. The chain's CDR3 is CARSSGRGIYGYTF. The CDR3 nucleotides are TGTGCCCGCTCATCCGGGAGGGGGATCTATGGCTACACCTTC.